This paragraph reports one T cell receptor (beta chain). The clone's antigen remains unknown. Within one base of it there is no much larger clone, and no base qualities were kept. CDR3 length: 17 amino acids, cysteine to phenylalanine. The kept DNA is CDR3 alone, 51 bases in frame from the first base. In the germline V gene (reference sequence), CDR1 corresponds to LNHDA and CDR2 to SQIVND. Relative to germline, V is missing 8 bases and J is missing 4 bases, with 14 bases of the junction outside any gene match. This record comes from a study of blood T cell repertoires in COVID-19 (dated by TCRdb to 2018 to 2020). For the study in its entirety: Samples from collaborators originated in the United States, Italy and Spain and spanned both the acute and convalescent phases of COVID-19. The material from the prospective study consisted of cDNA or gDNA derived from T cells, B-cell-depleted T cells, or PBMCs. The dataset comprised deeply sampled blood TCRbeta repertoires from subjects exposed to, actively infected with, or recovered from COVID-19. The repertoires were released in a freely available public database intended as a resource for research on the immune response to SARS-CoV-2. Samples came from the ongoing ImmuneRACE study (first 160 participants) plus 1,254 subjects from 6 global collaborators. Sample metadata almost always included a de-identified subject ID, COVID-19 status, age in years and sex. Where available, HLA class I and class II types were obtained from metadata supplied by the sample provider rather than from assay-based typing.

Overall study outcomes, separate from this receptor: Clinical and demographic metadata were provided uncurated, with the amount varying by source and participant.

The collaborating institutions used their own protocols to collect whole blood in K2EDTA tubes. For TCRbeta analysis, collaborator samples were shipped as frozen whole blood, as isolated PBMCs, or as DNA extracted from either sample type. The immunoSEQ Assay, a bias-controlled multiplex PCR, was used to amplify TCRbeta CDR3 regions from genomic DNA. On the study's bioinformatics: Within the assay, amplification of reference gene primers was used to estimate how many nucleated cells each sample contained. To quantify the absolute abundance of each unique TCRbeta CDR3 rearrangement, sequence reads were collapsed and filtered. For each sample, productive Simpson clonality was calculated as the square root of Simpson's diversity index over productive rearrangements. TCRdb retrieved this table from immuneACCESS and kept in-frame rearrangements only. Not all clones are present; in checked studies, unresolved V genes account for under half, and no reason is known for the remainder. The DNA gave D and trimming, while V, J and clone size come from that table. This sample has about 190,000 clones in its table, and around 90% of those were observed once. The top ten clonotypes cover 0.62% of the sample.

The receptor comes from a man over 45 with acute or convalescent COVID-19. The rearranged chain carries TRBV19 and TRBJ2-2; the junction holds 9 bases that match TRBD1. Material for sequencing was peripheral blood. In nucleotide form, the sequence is TGTGCCAGTCAAAGTAGTCGGACAGGGGTGGGCACCGGGGAGCTGTTTTTT. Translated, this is CASQSSRTGVGTGELFF.